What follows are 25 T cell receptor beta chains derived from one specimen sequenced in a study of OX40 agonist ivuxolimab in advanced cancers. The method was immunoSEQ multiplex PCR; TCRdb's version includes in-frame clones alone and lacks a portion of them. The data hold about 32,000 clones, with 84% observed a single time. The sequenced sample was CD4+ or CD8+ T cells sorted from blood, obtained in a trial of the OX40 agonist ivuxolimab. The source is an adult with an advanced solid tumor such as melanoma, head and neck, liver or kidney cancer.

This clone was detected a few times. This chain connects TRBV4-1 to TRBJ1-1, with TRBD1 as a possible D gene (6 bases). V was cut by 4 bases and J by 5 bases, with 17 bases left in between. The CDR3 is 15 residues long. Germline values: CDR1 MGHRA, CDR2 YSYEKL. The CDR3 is CASSPLPQGSTEAFF. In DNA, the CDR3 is TGCGCCAGCAGCCCCCTCCCACAGGGATCTACTGAAGCTTTCTTT.

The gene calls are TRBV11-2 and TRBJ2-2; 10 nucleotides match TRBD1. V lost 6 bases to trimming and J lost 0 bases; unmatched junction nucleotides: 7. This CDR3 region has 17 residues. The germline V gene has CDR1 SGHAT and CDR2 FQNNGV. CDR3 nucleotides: TGTGCCAGCAGGGGCCTGGACAGGGGGGCGAACACCGGGGAGCTGTTTTTT. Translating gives CASRGLDRGANTGELFF.

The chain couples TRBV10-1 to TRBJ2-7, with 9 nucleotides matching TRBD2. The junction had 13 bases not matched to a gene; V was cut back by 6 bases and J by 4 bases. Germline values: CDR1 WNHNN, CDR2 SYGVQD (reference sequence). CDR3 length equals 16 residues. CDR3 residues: CASRDGTSPRGYEQYF. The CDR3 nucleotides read TGCGCCAGCAGGGACGGGACTAGCCCTCGAGGATACGAGCAGTACTTC.

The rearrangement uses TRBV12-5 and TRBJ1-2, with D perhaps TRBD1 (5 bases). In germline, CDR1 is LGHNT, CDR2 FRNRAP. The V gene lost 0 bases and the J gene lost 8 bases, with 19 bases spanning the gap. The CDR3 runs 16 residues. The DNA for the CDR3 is TGTGCTAGTGGTTTGGTACTCCAGGGAAGGGTGGAGGGCTACACCTTC. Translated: CASGLVLQGRVEGYTF.

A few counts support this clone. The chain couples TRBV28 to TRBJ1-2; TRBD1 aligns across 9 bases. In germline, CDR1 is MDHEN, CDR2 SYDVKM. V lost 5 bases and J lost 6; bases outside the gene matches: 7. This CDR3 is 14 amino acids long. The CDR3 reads CASSPTGTGNGYTF. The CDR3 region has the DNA TGTGCCAGCAGTCCTACCGGGACAGGGAATGGCTACACCTTC.

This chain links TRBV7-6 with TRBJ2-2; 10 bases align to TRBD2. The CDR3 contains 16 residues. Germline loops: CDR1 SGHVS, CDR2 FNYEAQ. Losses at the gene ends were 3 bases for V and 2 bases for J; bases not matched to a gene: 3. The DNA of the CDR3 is TGTGCCAGCAGCTTGACTAGCGGGTTTAACACCGGGGAGCTGTTTTTT. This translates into CASSLTSGFNTGELFF.

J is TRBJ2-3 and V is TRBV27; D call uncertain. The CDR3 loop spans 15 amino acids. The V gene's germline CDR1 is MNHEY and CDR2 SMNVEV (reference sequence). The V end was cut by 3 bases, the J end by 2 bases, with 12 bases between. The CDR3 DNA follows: TGTGCCAGCAGTTTGAGCCGCGGCTACACAGATACGCAGTATTTT. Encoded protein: CASSLSRGYTDTQYF.

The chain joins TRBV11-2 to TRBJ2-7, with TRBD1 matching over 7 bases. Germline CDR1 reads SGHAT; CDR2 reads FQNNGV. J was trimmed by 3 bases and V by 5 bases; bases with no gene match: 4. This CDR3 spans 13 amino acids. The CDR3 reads CASSPGTDYEQYF. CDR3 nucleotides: TGTGCCAGCAGCCCCGGGACAGACTACGAGCAGTACTTC.

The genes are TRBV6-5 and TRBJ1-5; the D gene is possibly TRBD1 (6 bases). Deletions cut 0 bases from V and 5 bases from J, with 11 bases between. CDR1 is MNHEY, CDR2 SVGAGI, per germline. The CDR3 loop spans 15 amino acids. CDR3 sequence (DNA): TGTGCCAGCAGTTACTCGTACAGGGTCCATCAGCCCCAGCATTTT. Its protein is CASSYSYRVHQPQHF.

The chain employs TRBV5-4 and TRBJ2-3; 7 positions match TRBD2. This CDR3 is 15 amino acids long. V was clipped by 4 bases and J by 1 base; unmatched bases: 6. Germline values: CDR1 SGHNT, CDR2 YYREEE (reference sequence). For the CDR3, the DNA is TGTGCCAGCAGCCCGCCGGGGGGTGGCACAGATACGCAGTATTTT. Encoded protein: CASSPPGGGTDTQYF.

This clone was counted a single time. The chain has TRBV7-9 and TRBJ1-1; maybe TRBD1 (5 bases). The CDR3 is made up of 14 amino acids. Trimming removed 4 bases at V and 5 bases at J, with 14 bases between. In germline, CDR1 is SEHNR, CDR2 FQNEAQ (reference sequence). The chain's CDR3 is CASSSAAGTTEAFF. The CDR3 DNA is TGTGCCAGCAGCTCGGCAGCAGGGACTACTGAAGCTTTCTTT. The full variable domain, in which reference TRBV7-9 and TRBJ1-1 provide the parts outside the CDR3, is DTGVSQNPRHKITKRGQNVTFRCDPISEHNRLYWYRQTLGQGPEFLTYFQNEAQLEKSRLLSDRFSAERPKGSFSTLEIQRTEQGDSAMYLCASSSAAGTTEAFFGQGTRLTVV.

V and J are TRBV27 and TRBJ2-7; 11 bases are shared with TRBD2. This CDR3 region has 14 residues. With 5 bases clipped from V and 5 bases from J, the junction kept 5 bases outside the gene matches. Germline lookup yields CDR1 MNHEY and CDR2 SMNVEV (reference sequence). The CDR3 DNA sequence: TGTGCCAGCAGTCCGGGACTAGCGGCCCACGAGCAGTACTTC. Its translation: CASSPGLAAHEQYF.

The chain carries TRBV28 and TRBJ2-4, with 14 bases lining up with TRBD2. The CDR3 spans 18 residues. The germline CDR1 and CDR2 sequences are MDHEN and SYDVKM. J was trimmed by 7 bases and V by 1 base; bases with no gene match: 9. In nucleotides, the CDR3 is TGTGCCAGCAGTTTATACGGTGGGACTAGCGGGAGAAGGAACATTCAGTACTTC. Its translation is CASSLYGGTSGRRNIQYF.

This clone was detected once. The CDR3 reads CASSLYRDGNTIYF. The CDR3 DNA is TGTGCCAGCAGCTTGTACAGGGACGGAAACACCATATATTTT. The gene calls are TRBV5-8 and TRBJ1-3; tentatively, D is TRBD1 (6 bases). Germline loops: CDR1 SGHTS, CDR2 YDEGEE. Trimming cost V 1 base and J 4 bases, with 9 bases left between them. CDR3 length equals 14 residues. Combining the CDR3 with reference TRBV5-8 and TRBJ1-3 gives the whole variable domain EAGVTQSPTHLIKTRGQQATLRCSPISGHTSVYWYQQALGLGLQFLLWYDEGEERNRGNFPPRFSGRQFPNYSSELNVNALELEDSALYLCASSLYRDGNTIYFGEGSWLTVV.

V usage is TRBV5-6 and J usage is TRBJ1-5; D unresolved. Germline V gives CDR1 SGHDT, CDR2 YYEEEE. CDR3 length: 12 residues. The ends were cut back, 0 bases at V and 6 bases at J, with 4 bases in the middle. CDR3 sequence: CASSLGAQPQHF. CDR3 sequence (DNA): TGTGCCAGCAGCTTGGGGGCTCAGCCCCAGCATTTT.

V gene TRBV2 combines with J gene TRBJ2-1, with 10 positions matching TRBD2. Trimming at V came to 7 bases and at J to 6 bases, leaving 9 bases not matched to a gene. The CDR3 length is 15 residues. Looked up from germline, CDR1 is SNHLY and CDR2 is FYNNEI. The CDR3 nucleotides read TGTGCCAGCATCCGAGGGCTAGCGGGAGCCAATGAGCAGTTCTTC. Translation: CASIRGLAGANEQFF. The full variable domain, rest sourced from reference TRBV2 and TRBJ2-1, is EPEVTQTPSHQVTQMGQEVILRCVPISNHLYFYWYRQILGQKVEFLVSFYNNEISEKSEIFDDQFSVERPDGSNFTLKIRSTKLEDSAMYFCASIRGLAGANEQFFGPGTRLTVL.

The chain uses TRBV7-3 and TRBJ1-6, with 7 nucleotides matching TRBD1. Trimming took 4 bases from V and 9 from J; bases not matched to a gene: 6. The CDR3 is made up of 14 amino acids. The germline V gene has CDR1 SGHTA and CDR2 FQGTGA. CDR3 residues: CASSSQGGASPLHF. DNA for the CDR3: TGTGCCAGCAGCTCGCAGGGGGGGGCTTCACCCCTCCACTTT.

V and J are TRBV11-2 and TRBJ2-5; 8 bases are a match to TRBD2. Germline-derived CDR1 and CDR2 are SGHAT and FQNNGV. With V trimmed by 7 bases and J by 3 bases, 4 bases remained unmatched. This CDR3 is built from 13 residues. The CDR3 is CASKILAEETQYF. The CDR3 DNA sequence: TGTGCCAGCAAGATACTAGCGGAAGAGACCCAGTACTTC.

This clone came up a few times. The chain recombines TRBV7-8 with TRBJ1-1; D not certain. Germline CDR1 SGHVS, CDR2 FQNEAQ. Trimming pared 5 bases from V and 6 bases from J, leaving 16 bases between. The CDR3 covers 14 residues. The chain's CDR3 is CASSPSDADAEAFF. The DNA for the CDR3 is TGTGCCAGCAGCCCCTCGGACGCGGACGCTGAAGCTTTCTTT. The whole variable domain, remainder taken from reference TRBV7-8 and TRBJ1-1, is GAGVSQSPRYKVAKRGQDVALRCDPISGHVSLFWYQQALGQGPEFLTYFQNEAQLDKSGLPSDRFFAERPEGSVSTLKIQRTQQEDSAVYLCASSPSDADAEAFFGQGTRLTVV.

CDR3 DNA: TGTGCCTGGAGACTAGCGGGGGGTGGGGAGCAGTACTTC. Translating gives CAWRLAGGGEQYF. The V and J genes are TRBV30 and TRBJ2-7; 12 bases fit TRBD2. This CDR3 comprises 13 residues. CDR1 and CDR2 from the germline V gene are GTSNPN and SVGIG (reference sequence). V was clipped by 3 bases and J by 7 bases; unmatched bases: 4.

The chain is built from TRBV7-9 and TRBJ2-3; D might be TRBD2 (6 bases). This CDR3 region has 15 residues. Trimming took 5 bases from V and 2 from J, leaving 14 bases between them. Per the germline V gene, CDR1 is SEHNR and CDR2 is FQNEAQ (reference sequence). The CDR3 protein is CASSPDLANTDTQYF. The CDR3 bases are TGTGCCAGCAGCCCCGATCTAGCGAACACAGATACGCAGTATTTT.

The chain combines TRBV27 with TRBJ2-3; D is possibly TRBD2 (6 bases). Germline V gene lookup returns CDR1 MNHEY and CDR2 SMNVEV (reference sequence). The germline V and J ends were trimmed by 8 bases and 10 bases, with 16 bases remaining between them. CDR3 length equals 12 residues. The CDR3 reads CASASAWEAQYF. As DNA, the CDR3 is TGTGCCAGCGCTAGCGCCTGGGAGGCGCAGTATTTT.

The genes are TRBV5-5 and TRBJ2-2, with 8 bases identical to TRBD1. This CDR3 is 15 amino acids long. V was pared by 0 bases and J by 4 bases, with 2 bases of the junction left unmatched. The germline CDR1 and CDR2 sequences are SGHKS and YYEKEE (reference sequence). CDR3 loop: CASSLGTGSTGELFF. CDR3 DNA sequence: TGTGCCAGCAGCTTGGGGACAGGGTCCACCGGGGAGCTGTTTTTT.

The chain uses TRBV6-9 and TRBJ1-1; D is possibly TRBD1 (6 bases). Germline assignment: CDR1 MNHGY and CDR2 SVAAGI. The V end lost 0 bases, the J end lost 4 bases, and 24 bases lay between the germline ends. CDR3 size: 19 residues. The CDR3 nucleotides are TGTGCCAGCAGTTATTCTTCCCGGGGGCGAAGCGGTGAGGGCACTGAAGCTTTCTTT. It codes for CASSYSSRGRSGEGTEAFF.

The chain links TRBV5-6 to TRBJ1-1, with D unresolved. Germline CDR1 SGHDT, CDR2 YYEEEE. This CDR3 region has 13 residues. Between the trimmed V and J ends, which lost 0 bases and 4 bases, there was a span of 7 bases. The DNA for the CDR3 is TGTGCCAGCAGCTTGGGGAACCCCACTGAAGCTTTCTTT. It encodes CASSLGNPTEAFF.